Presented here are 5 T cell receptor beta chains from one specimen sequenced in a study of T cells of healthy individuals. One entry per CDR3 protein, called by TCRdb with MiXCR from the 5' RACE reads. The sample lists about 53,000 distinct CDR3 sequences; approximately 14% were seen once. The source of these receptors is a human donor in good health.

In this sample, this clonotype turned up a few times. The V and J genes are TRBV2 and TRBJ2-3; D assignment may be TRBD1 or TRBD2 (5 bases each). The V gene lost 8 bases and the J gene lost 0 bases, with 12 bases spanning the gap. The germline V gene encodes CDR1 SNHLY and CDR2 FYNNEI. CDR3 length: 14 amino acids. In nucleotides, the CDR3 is TGTGCCAGCTTCCAGTGGGACAGCACAGATACGCAGTATTTT. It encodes CASFQWDSTDTQYF. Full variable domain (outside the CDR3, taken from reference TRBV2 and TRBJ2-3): EPEVTQTPSHQVTQMGQEVILRCVPISNHLYFYWYRQILGQKVEFLVSFYNNEISEKSEIFDDQFSVERPDGSNFTLKIRSTKLEDSAMYFCASFQWDSTDTQYFGPGTRLTVL.

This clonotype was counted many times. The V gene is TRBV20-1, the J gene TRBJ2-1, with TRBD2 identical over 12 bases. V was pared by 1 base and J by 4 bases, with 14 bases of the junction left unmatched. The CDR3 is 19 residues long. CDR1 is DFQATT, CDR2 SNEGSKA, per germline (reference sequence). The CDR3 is CSARAEYLLAGGPYNEQFF. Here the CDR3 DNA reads TGCAGTGCTAGAGCGGAATATCTACTAGCGGGAGGTCCTTACAATGAGCAGTTCTTC.

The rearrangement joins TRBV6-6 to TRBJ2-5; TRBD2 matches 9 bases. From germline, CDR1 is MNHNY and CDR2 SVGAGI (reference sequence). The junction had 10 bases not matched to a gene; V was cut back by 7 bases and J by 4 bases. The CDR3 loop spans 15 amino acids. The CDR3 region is CASNSGTSLGETQYF. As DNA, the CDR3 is TGTGCCAGCAACTCCGGGACTAGCCTAGGAGAGACCCAGTACTTC.

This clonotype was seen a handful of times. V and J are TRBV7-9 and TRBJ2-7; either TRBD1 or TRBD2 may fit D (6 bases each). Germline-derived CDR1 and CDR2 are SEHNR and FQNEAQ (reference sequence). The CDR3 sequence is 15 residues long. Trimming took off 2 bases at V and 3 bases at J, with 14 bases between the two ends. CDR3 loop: CASSLRHREVYEQYF. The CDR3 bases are TGTGCCAGCAGCTTACGCCACAGGGAGGTCTACGAGCAGTACTTC.

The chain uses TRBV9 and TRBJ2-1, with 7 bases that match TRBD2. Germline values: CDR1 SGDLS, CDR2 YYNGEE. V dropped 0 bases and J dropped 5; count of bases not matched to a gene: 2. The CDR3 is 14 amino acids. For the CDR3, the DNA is TGTGCCAGCAGCGTAGCGGGAGGACACAATGAGCAGTTCTTC. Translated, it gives CASSVAGGHNEQFF.